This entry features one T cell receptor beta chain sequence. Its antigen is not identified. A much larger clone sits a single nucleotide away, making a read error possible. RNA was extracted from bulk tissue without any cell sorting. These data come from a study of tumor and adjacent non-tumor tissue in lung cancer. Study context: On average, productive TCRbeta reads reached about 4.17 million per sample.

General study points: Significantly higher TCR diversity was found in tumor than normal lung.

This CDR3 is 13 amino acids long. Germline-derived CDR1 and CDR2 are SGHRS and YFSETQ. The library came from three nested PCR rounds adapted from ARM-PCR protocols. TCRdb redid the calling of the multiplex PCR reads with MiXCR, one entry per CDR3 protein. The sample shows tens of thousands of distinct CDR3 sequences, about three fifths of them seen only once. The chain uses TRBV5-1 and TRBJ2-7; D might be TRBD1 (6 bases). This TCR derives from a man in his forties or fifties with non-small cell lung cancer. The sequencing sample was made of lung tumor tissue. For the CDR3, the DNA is TGCGCCAGCAGCTTGACAGGGTCCTACGAGCAGTGCTTC. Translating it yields CASSLTGSYEQCF.